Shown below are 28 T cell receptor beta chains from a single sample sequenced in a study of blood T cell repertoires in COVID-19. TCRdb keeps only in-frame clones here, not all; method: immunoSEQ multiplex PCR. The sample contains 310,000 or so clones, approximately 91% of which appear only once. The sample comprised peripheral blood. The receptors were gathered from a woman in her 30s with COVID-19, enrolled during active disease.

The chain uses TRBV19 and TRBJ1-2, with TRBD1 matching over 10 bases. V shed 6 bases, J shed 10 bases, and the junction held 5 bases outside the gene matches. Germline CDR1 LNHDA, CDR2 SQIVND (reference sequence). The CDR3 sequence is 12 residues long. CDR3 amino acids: CASSGQGGAYTF. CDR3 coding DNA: TGTGCCAGTAGCGGACAGGGGGGCGCCTACACCTTC.

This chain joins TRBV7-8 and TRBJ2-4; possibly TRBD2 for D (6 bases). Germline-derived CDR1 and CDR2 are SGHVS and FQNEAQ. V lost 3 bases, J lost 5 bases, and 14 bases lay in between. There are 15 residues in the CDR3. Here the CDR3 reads CASSFGGEGQNIQYF. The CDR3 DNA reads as TGTGCCAGCAGCTTCGGGGGAGAGGGGCAAAACATTCAGTACTTC.

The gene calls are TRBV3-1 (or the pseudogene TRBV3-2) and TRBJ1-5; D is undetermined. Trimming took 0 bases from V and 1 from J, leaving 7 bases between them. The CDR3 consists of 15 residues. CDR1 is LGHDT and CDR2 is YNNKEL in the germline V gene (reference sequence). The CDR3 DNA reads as TGTGCCAGCAGCCAAGATCGTACAAGCAATCAGCCCCAGCATTTT. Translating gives CASSQDRTSNQPQHF.

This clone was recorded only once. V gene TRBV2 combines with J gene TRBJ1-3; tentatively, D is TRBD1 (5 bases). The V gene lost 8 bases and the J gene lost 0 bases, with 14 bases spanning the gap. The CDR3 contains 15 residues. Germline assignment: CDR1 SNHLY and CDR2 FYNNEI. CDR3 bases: TGTGCCAGCGCCCGAGACAGAAACTCTGGAAACACCATATATTTT. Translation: CASARDRNSGNTIYF.

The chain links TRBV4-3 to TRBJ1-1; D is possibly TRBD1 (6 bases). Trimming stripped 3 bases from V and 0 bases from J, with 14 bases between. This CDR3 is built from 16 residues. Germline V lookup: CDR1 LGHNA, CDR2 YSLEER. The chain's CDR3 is CASSQGTSPMNTEAFF. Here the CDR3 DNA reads TGCGCCAGCAGCCAGGGGACATCCCCCATGAACACTGAAGCTTTCTTT.

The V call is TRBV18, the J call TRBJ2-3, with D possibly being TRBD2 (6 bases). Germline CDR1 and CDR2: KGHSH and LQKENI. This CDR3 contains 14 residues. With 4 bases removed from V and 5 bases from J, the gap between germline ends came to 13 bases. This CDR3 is CASSLREDGDTQYF. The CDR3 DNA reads TGTGCCAGCTCACTGAGGGAGGATGGAGATACGCAGTATTTT.

The CDR3 region is CASNSNTGELFF. The CDR3 DNA follows: TGTGCCAGCAACTCGAACACCGGGGAGCTGTTTTTT. The gene calls are TRBV3-1 (or the pseudogene TRBV3-2) and TRBJ2-2; the D is unclear. V gave up 7 bases and J gave up 0 bases, with 3 bases separating them. CDR1 is LGHDT, CDR2 YNNKEL, per germline (reference sequence). This CDR3 spans 12 amino acids.

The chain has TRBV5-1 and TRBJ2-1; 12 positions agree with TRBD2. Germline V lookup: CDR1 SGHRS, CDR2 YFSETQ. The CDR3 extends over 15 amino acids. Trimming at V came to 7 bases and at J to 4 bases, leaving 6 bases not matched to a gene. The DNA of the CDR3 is TGCGCCAGCCTGCGACTAGCGGGAGTATACAATGAGCAGTTCTTC. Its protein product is CASLRLAGVYNEQFF.

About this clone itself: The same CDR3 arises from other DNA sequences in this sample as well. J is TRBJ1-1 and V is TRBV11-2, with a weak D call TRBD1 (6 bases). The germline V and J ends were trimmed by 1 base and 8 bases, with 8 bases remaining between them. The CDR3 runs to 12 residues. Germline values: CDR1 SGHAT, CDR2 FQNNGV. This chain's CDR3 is CASSLGGREAFF. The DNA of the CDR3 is TGTGCCAGCAGCTTAGGGGGGCGGGAAGCTTTCTTT.

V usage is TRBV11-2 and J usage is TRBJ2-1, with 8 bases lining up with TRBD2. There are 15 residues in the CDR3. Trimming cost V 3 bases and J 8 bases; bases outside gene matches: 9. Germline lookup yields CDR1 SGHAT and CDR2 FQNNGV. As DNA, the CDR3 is TGTGCCAGCAGCTTGCAAGCGGGGCGGGGGGATGAGCAGTTCTTC. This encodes CASSLQAGRGDEQFF.

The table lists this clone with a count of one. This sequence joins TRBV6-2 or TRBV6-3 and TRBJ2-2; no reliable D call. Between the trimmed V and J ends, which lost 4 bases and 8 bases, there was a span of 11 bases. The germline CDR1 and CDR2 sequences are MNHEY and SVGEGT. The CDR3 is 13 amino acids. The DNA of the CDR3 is TGTGCCAGCAGTTCGCACGGTTTAGGGGAGCTGTTTTTT. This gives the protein CASSSHGLGELFF.

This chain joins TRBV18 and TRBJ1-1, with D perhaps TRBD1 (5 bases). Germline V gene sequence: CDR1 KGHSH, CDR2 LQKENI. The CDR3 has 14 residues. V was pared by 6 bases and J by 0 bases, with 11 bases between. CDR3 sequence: CASSSQAMNTEAFF. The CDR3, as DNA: TGTGCCAGCTCGTCACAGGCAATGAACACTGAAGCTTTCTTT.

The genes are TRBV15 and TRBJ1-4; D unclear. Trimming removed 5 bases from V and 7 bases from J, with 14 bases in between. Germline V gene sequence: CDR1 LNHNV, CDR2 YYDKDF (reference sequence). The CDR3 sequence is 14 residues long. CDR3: CATSRAGRREKLFF. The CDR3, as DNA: TGTGCCACCAGCCGAGCAGGAAGACGTGAAAAACTGTTTTTT.

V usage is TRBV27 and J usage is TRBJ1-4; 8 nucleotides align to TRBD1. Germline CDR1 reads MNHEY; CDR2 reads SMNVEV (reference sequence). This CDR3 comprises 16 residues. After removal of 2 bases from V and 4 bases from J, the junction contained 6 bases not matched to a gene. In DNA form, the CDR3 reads TGTGCCAGCAGTTTAGGCAGGGGGCTAGGTAATGAAAAACTGTTTTTT. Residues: CASSLGRGLGNEKLFF.

The CDR3 DNA sequence: TGTGCCAGCAGTTTATACAGCGGGAGGGGTAATGAGCAGTTCTTC. As protein: CASSLYSGRGNEQFF. The rearrangement joins TRBV27 to TRBJ2-1, with TRBD2 matching over 10 bases. J was trimmed by 7 bases and V by 1 base; bases with no gene match: 4. CDR1 is MNHEY, CDR2 SMNVEV, per germline (reference sequence). The CDR3 runs 15 residues.

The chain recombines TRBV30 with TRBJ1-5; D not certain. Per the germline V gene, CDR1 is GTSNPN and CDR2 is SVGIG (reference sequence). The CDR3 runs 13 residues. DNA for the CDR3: TGTGCGGCCAGTAAGTATAGCAATCAGCCCCAGCATTTT. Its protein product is CAASKYSNQPQHF.

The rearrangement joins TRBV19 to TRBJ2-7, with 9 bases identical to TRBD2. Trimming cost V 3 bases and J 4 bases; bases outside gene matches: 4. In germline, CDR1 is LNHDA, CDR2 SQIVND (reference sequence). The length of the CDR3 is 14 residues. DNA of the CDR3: TGTGCCAGTAGTATGGGACTAGCTTGGTACGAGCAGTACTTC. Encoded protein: CASSMGLAWYEQYF.

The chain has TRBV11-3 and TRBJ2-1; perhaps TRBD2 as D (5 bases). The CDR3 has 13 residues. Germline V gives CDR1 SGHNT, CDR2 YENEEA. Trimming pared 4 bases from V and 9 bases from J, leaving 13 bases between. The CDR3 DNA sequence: TGTGCCAGCAGCTCGGCTGCGGCGGGTGAGCAGTTCTTC. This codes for CASSSAAAGEQFF.

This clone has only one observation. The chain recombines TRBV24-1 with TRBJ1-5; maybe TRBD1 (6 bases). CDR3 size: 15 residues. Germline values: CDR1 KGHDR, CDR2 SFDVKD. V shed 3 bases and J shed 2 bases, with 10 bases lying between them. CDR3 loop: CATSDEAGGNQPQHF. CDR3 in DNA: TGTGCCACCAGTGATGAGGCAGGGGGCAATCAGCCCCAGCATTTT.

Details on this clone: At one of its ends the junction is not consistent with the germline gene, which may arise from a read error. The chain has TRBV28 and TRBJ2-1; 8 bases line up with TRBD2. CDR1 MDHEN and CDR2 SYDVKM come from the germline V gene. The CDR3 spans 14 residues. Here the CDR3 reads CASLQLAAYTEQFF. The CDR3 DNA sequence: TGTGCCAGCCTACAACTAGCGGCCTACACTGAGCAGTTCTTC.

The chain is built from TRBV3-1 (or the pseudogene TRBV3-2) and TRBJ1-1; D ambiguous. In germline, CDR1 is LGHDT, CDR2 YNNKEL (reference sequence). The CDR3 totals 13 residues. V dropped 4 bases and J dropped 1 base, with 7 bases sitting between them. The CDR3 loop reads CASSPTGNTEAFF. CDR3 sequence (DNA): TGTGCCAGCAGCCCCACTGGGAACACTGAAGCTTTCTTT.

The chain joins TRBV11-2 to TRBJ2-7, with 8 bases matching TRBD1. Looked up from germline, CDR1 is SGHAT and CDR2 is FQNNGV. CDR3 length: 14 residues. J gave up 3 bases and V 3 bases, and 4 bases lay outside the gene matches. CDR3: CASSFGTGDYEQYF. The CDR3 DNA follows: TGTGCCAGCAGCTTCGGGACAGGCGACTACGAGCAGTACTTC.

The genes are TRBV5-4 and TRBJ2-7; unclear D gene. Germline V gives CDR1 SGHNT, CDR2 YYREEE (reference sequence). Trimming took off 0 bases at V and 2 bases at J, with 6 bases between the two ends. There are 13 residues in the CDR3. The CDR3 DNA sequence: TGTGCCAGCAGCTTGGGTAGAACCTACGAGCAGTACTTC. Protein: CASSLGRTYEQYF.

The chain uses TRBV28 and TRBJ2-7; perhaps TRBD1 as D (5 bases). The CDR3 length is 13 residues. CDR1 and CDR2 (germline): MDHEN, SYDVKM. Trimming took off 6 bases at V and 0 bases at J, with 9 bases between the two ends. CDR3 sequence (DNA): TGTGCCAGCAGCCAGGACATCTCCTACGAGCAGTACTTC. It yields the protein CASSQDISYEQYF.

This CDR3 is CASSSTSGRSTDTQYF. The CDR3 DNA is TGCGCCAGCAGCTCGACTAGCGGGAGGAGCACAGATACGCAGTATTTT. V usage is TRBV5-1 and J usage is TRBJ2-3; 13 nucleotides agree with TRBD2. CDR1 and CDR2 from the germline V gene are SGHRS and YFSETQ. The V segment lost 3 bases and the J segment 0 bases; nucleotides outside the gene matches: 1. The length of the CDR3 is 16 residues.

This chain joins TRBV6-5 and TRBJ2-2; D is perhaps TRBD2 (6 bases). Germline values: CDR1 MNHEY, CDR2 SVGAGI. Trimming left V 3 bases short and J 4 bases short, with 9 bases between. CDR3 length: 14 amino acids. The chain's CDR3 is CASSYGGTTGELFF. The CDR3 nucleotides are TGTGCCAGCAGTTATGGCGGGACCACCGGGGAGCTGTTTTTT.

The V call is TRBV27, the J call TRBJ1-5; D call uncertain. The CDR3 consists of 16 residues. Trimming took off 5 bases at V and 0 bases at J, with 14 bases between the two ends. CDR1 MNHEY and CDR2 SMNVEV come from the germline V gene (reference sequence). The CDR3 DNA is TGTGCCAGCAGTCTAGCGGGTTGGGCTAGCAATCAGCCCCAGCATTTT. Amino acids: CASSLAGWASNQPQHF.

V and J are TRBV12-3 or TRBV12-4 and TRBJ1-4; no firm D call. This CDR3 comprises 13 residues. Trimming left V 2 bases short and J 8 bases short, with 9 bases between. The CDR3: CASSLSGREKLFF. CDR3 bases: TGTGCCAGCAGTTTATCGGGAAGAGAAAAACTGTTTTTT.